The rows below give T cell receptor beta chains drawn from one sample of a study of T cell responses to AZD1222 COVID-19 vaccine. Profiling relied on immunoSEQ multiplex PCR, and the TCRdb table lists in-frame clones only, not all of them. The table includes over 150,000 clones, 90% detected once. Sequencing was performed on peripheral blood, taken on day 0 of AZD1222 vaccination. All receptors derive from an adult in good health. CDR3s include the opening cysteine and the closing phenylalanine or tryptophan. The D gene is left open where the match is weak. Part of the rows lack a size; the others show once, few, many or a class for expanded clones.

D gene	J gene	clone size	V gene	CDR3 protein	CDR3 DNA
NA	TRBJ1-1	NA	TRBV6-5	CATRDGGTEAFF	TGTGCCACTAGGGATGGGGGCACTGAAGCTTTCTTT
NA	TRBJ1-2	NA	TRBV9	CASSVASGAGYTF	TGTGCCAGCAGCGTGGCCTCAGGGGCCGGCTACACCTTC
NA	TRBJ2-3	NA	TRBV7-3	CASSLPPLDTQYF	TGTGCCAGCAGCTTACCCCCGCTAGATACGCAGTATTTT
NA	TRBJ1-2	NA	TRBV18	CASSPTDYGYTF	TGTGCCAGCTCACCTACGGACTATGGCTACACCTTC
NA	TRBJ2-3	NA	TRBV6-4	CASSEGSTDTQYF	TGTGCCAGCAGTGAGGGAAGCACAGATACGCAGTATTTT
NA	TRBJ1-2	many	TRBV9	CASSVGGDYGYTF	TGTGCCAGCAGCGTAGGAGGGGACTATGGCTACACCTTC
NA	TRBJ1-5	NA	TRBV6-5	CASSMGQGPQHF	TGTGCCAGCAGTATGGGCCAAGGGCCCCAGCATTTT
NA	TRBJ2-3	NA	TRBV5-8	CASSLSGVGTDTQYF	TGTGCCAGCAGCCTCTCGGGGGTGGGCACAGATACGCAGTATTTT
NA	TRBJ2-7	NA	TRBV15	CATSRGRGSYEQYF	TGTGCCACCAGCAGAGGGAGAGGTTCCTACGAGCAGTACTTC
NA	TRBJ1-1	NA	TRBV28	CASSLAGANTEAFF	TGTGCCAGCAGTTTAGCTGGGGCGAACACTGAAGCTTTCTTT
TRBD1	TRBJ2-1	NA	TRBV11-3	CASSLDFGSGTGRNEQFF	TGTGCCAGCAGCTTAGATTTTGGATCCGGGACAGGGAGGAATGAGCAGTTCTTC
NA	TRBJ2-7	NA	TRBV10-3	CAISRLDGEQYF	TGTGCCATCAGTCGACTAGATGGCGAGCAGTACTTC
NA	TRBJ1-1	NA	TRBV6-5	CASRQGKYTEAFF	TGTGCCAGCAGACAGGGAAAATACACTGAAGCTTTCTTT
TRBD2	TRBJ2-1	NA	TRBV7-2	CASSLARLAGGSSYNEQFF	TGTGCCAGCAGCTTAGCTCGGCTAGCGGGGGGGAGCTCCTACAATGAGCAGTTCTTC
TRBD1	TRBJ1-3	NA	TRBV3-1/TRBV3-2	CASSQPGTDRNTIYF	TGTGCCAGCAGCCAACCCGGGACAGACCGAAACACCATATATTTT
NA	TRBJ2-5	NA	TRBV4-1	CASSQVGPQQETQYF	TGCGCCAGCAGCCAAGTGGGACCCCAGCAAGAGACCCAGTACTTC
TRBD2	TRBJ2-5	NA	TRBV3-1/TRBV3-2	CASSQEGLAGGLQETQYF	TGTGCCAGCAGCCAAGAGGGGCTAGCGGGGGGGCTCCAAGAGACCCAGTACTTC
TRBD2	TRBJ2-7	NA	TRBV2	CASMRRGAREQYF	TGTGCCAGCATGAGGCGGGGGGCCCGGGAGCAGTACTTC
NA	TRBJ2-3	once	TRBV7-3	CACSTGGPGEDTQYF	TGTGCCTGCTCAACGGGGGGCCCCGGCGAAGATACGCAGTATTTT
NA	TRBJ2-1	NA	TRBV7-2	CASDGRDNYNEQFF	TGTGCCAGCGATGGCCGGGACAACTACAATGAGCAGTTCTTC
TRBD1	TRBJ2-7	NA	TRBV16	CASSQSGTAIHSYEQYF	TGTGCCAGCAGCCAATCCGGGACAGCGATACACTCCTACGAGCAGTACTTC
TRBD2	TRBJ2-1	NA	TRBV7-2	CASSPRVAGVGNEQFF	TGTGCCAGCAGCCCTAGAGTAGCGGGGGTGGGCAATGAGCAGTTCTTC
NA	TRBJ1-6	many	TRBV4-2	CASSQDRPSSYNSPLHF	TGTGCCAGCAGCCAAGATCGGCCTAGCTCCTATAATTCACCCCTCCACTTT
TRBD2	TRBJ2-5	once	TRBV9	CASSGTSGGQTQYF	TGTGCCAGCAGTGGGACTAGCGGGGGTCAGACCCAGTACTTC
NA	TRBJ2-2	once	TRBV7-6	CASSRLDTVNTGELFF	TGTGCCAGCAGTCGTTTGGACACAGTGAACACCGGGGAGCTGTTTTTT
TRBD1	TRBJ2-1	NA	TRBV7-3	CASSLRAPGQVRGEQFF	TGTGCCAGCAGCTTAAGGGCGCCCGGACAGGTACGGGGTGAGCAGTTCTTC
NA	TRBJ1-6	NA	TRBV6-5	CASSYSDLSSPLHF	TGTGCCAGCAGTTACTCAGATCTTAGTTCACCCCTCCACTTT
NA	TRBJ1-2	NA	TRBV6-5	CASSYTANYGYTF	TGTGCCAGCAGCTATACAGCTAACTATGGCTACACCTTC
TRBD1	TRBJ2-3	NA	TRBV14	CASSRGQPTDTQYF	TGTGCCAGCAGCCGGGGACAGCCCACAGATACGCAGTATTTT
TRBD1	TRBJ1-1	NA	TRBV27	CASRTGGTEAFF	TGTGCCAGCCGGACAGGCGGCACTGAAGCTTTCTTT
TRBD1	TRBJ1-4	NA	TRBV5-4	CASSADRADEKLFF	TGTGCCAGCAGCGCTGACAGGGCAGATGAAAAACTGTTTTTT
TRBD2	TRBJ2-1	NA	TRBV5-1	CASSPGTSGDNEQFF	TGCGCCAGCAGCCCCGGGACTAGCGGGGACAATGAGCAGTTCTTC
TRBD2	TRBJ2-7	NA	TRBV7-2	CASSLAIGGGDEQYF	TGTGCCAGCAGCTTAGCCATTGGCGGGGGAGACGAGCAGTACTTC
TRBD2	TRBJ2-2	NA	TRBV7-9	CASSLVPHAGANTGELFF	TGTGCCAGCAGCTTAGTTCCCCACGCGGGGGCGAACACCGGGGAGCTGTTTTTT
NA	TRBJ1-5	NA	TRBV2	CASRRDSNQPQHF	TGTGCCAGCAGGCGCGATAGCAATCAGCCCCAGCATTTT
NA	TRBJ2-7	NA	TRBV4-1	CARMSRDQAYEQYF	TGCGCCAGGATGTCGAGGGACCAGGCCTACGAGCAGTACTTC
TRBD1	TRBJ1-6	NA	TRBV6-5	CANQGAGNSPLHF	TGTGCCAACCAGGGGGCCGGTAATTCACCCCTCCACTTT
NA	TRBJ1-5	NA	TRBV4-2	CASSDHSNQPQHF	TGTGCCAGCAGCGACCACAGCAATCAGCCCCAGCATTTT
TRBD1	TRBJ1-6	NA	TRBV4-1	CASSQLPGQGGSPLHF	TGCGCCAGCAGCCAACTACCGGGACAGGGAGGATCACCCCTCCACTTT
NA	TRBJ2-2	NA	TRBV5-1	CASETGTVNTGELFF	TGCGCCAGCGAGACCGGGACGGTGAACACCGGGGAGCTGTTTTTT
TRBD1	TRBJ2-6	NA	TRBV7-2	CASSTHGTGLSGANVLTF	TGTGCCAGCAGCACCCACGGGACAGGACTCTCTGGGGCCAACGTCCTGACTTTC
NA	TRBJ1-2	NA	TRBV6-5	CASSYSGYGYTF	TGTGCCAGCAGTTACAGCGGTTATGGCTACACCTTC
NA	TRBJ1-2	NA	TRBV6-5	CASSYATGNLYTF	TGTGCCAGCAGTTACGCCACAGGCAACCTCTACACCTTC
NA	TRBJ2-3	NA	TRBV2	CASSEARVSTDTQYF	TGTGCCAGCAGTGAGGCCAGGGTTAGCACAGATACGCAGTATTTT
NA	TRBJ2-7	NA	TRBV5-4	CASSQDRPSYEQYF	TGTGCCAGCAGCCAGGACAGACCCTCCTACGAGCAGTACTTC
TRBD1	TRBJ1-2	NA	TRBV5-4	CASSRGQVNYGYTF	TGTGCCAGCAGCCGGGGACAGGTGAACTATGGCTACACCTTC
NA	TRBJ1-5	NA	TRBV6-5	CASSTLGSNQPQHF	TGTGCCAGCAGCACCCTGGGCAGCAATCAGCCCCAGCATTTT
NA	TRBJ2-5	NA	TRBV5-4	CASSLRGAEETQYF	TGTGCCAGCAGCTTGCGGGGGGCAGAGGAGACCCAGTACTTC
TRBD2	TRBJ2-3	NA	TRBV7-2	CASSVVGGVRDTQYF	TGTGCCAGCAGCGTAGTCGGGGGGGTAAGAGATACGCAGTATTTT
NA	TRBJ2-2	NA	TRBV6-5	CASRREDRTGELFF	TGTGCCAGCAGGAGGGAGGACCGAACCGGGGAGCTGTTTTTT
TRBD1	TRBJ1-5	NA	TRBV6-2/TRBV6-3	CASSIMDRTLSNQPQHF	TGTGCCAGCAGTATTATGGACAGGACCCTTAGCAATCAGCCCCAGCATTTT
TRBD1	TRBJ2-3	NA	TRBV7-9	CASSSGTGTGKGTDTQYF	TGTGCCAGCAGCTCCGGTACCGGGACAGGGAAGGGCACAGATACGCAGTATTTT
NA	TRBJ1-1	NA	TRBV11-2	CASSLMGQLNTEAFF	TGTGCCAGCAGCCTAATGGGGCAGCTGAACACTGAAGCTTTCTTT
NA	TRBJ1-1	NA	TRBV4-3	CASSQDRDTEAFF	TGCGCCAGCAGCCAAGATCGAGATACTGAAGCTTTCTTT